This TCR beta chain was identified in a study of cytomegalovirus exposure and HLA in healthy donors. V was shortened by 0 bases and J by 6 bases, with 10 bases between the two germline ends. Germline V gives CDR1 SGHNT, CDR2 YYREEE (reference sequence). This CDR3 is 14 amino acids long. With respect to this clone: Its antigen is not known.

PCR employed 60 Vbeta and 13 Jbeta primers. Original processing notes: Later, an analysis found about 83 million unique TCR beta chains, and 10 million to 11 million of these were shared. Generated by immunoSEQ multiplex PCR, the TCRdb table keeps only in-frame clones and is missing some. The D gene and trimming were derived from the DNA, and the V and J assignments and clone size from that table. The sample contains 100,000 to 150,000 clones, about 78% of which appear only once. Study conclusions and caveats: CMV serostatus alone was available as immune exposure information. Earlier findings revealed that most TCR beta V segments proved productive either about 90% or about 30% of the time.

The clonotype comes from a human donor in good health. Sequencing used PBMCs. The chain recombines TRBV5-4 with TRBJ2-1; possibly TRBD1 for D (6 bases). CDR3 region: CASSLGGQGNEQFF. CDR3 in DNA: TGTGCCAGCAGCTTGGGGGGGCAGGGCAATGAGCAGTTCTTC.